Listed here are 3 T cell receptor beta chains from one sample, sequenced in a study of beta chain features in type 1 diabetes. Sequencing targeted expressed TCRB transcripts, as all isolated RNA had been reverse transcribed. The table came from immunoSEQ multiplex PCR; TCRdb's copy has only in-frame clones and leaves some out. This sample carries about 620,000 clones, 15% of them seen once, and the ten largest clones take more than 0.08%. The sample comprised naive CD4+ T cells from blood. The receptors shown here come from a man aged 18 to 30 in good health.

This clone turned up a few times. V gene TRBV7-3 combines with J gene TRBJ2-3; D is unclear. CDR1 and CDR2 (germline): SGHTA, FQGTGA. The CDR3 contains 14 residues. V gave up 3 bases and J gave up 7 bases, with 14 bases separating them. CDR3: CASSFNTPGNTQYF. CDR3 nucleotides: TGTGCCAGCAGCTTTAACACTCCCGGCAATACGCAGTATTTT.

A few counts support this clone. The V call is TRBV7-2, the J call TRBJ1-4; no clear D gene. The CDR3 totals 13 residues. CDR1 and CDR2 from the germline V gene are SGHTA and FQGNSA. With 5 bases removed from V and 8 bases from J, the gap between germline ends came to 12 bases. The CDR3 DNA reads TGTGCCAGCAGCCCGCCTGGAGAGGAAAAACTGTTTTTT. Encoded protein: CASSPPGEEKLFF.

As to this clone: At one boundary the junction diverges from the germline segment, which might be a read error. CDR3 nucleotide sequence: TGTGCCAGCAGTGAATTGGGACAGGGGAACCCTGAAGCTTTCTTT. This gives the protein CASSELGQGNPEAFF. This rearrangement joins TRBV25-1 to TRBJ1-1, with 10 nucleotides matching TRBD1. The CDR3 totals 15 residues. The germline gives CDR1 MGHDK, CDR2 SYGVNS.